Included here is one TCR beta chain sequence, with context. Its antigen is unidentified. CDR1 is SNHLY, CDR2 FYNNEI, per germline. This CDR3 comprises 13 residues. Trimming shortened V by 6 bases and J by 7 bases, and 15 bases separated the two germline ends. The data are from a study of cytomegalovirus exposure and HLA in healthy donors. Study overall: The 110 or so validation repertoires used a platform that matched the one used for the 550 to 800 first-cohort repertoires, as a later analysis reported.

Profiling relied on immunoSEQ multiplex PCR, and the TCRdb table lists in-frame clones only, not all of them. This table has over 100,000 clones, roughly 89% appearing once. The donors were members of the roughly 130-subject validation cohort (separate from the roughly 670-subject first cohort). Study-level results: Subsequent analysis found a tendency for first-cohort TCR clusters to co-occur within the 95 to 150 validation repertoires. Both high specificity and high sensitivity reportedly marked the classifier's diagnosis of cytomegalovirus status.

This rearrangement joins TRBV2 to TRBJ1-1; tentatively, D is TRBD1 (5 bases). The sequence derives from a woman between 18 and 29 years old in good health and CMV-seronegative. Sample: PBMCs. CDR3 region: CASRPGRVGEAFF. In DNA form, the CDR3 reads TGTGCCAGCAGACCCGGCAGGGTTGGTGAAGCTTTCTTT.